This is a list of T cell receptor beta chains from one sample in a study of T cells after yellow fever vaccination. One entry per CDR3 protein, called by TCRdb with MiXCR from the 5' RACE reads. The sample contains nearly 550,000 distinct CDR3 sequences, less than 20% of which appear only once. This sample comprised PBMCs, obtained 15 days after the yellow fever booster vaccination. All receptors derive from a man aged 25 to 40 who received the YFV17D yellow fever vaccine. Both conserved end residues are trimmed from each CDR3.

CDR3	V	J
ASSATGWTGSTEAF	TRBV5-1	TRBJ1-1
ASSLPLGGGYGYT	TRBV7-2	TRBJ1-2
ASSQAGEGREQY	TRBV4-3	TRBJ2-7
ASSLALRREMGTGELF	TRBV5-1	TRBJ2-2
ASSSRHYEQY	TRBV11-2	TRBJ2-7
ASSLVAGGQYNEQF	TRBV27	TRBJ2-1
ASSNAPGQGGYT	TRBV5-1	TRBJ1-2
ASGVGQGSYEQY	TRBV5-1	TRBJ2-7
ASSLSSGPTYEQY	TRBV5-1	TRBJ2-7
SVETGNAAEAF	TRBV29-1	TRBJ1-1
ASGAGYYEQY	TRBV7-2	TRBJ2-7
ASSFSSGHEKLF	TRBV7-9	TRBJ1-4
ARRLGCGCNEQF	TRBV19	TRBJ2-1
AISDGSGSYEQY	TRBV10-3	TRBJ2-7
SVAQGLAGVYEQY	TRBV29-1	TRBJ2-7
ASTAFGGTYEQY	TRBV11-2	TRBJ2-7